This is a list of T cell receptor beta chains from one sample in a study of T cell responses to AZD1222 COVID-19 vaccine. Generated by immunoSEQ multiplex PCR, the TCRdb table keeps only in-frame clones and is missing some. Here the sample spans some 110,000 clones, 70% to 90% being singletons. Sequencing was performed on peripheral blood, taken 28 days after the second AZD1222 dose. The receptors shown here come from an adult who received the AZD1222 COVID-19 vaccine. Each CDR3 is given with its conserved first and last residue. Fields, in order: CDR3 length, V gene, J gene, clone size, D gene, CDR3 protein, CDR3 DNA. The D gene is left open where the match is weak. The size of a clone is reported for some rows only, either as once, few or many, or as a class for expanded clones.

cdr3_length: 13
v_call: TRBV6-5
j_call: TRBJ1-2
clone_size: NA
d_call: NA
cdr3_aa: CASRMTTLYGYTF
cdr3_nt: TGTGCCAGCAGGATGACCACTCTTTATGGCTACACCTTC

cdr3_length: 13
v_call: TRBV5-1
j_call: TRBJ1-2
clone_size: NA
d_call: NA
cdr3_aa: CASSLSGLYGYTF
cdr3_nt: TGCGCCAGCAGCTTGTCAGGGTTATATGGCTACACCTTC

cdr3_length: 15
v_call: TRBV5-1
j_call: TRBJ2-5
clone_size: NA
d_call: NA
cdr3_aa: CASSLGQGYQETQYF
cdr3_nt: TGCGCCAGCAGCTTGGGGCAGGGGTACCAAGAGACCCAGTACTTC

cdr3_length: 16
v_call: TRBV29-1
j_call: TRBJ2-7
clone_size: once
d_call: NA
cdr3_aa: CSVGGLSGLRSYEQYF
cdr3_nt: TGCAGCGTTGGGGGCCTCTCGGGCTTACGGTCCTACGAGCAGTACTTC

cdr3_length: 14
v_call: TRBV18
j_call: TRBJ2-7
clone_size: NA
d_call: NA
cdr3_aa: CASSPQDSSYEQYF
cdr3_nt: TGTGCCAGCTCACCACAAGACAGTTCCTACGAGCAGTACTTC

cdr3_length: 17
v_call: TRBV7-2
j_call: TRBJ2-2
clone_size: NA
d_call: TRBD2
cdr3_aa: CASSQLAGGPATGELFF
cdr3_nt: TGTGCCAGCAGCCAACTAGCGGGGGGGCCCGCGACCGGGGAGCTGTTTTTT

cdr3_length: 12
v_call: TRBV7-9
j_call: TRBJ2-7
clone_size: NA
d_call: NA
cdr3_aa: CASSSQTGEQYF
cdr3_nt: TGTGCCAGCAGCTCGCAGACTGGGGAGCAGTACTTC

cdr3_length: 15
v_call: TRBV25-1
j_call: TRBJ1-4
clone_size: NA
d_call: NA
cdr3_aa: CASSELAGPGEKLFF
cdr3_nt: TGTGCCAGCAGTGAATTGGCAGGGCCGGGCGAAAAACTGTTTTTT

cdr3_length: 15
v_call: TRBV7-9
j_call: TRBJ1-5
clone_size: NA
d_call: NA
cdr3_aa: CASSWPGKSNQPQHF
cdr3_nt: TGTGCCAGCAGCTGGCCGGGGAAAAGCAATCAGCCCCAGCATTTT

cdr3_length: 16
v_call: TRBV9
j_call: TRBJ2-5
clone_size: NA
d_call: TRBD2
cdr3_aa: CASSAGLAETAETQYF
cdr3_nt: TGTGCCAGCAGCGCGGGACTAGCGGAGACAGCAGAGACCCAGTACTTC

cdr3_length: 19
v_call: TRBV7-2
j_call: TRBJ1-6
clone_size: NA
d_call: TRBD1
cdr3_aa: CASSLRLTGGLGSDSPLHF
cdr3_nt: TGTGCCAGCAGCTTACGTTTAACAGGGGGGCTTGGGAGTGATTCACCCCTCCACTTT

cdr3_length: 15
v_call: TRBV9
j_call: TRBJ1-4
clone_size: NA
d_call: NA
cdr3_aa: CASSAGHGNNEKLFF
cdr3_nt: TGTGCCAGCAGCGCGGGACACGGGAATAATGAAAAACTGTTTTTT

cdr3_length: 14
v_call: TRBV5-4
j_call: TRBJ1-3
clone_size: NA
d_call: NA
cdr3_aa: CASSLEPNRDTIYF
cdr3_nt: TGTGCCAGCAGCTTGGAGCCGAATCGAGACACCATATATTTT

cdr3_length: 12
v_call: TRBV10-3
j_call: TRBJ1-2
clone_size: NA
d_call: NA
cdr3_aa: CAITNTSYGYTF
cdr3_nt: TGTGCCATCACCAACACAAGCTATGGCTACACCTTC

cdr3_length: 14
v_call: TRBV7-9
j_call: TRBJ1-3
clone_size: once
d_call: NA
cdr3_aa: CASSLTDSGNTIYF
cdr3_nt: TGTGCCAGCAGCTTGACAGACTCTGGAAACACCATATATTTT

cdr3_length: 15
v_call: TRBV6-5
j_call: TRBJ2-1
clone_size: NA
d_call: NA
cdr3_aa: CASSYTGDSSIEQFF
cdr3_nt: TGTGCCAGCAGTTATACCGGGGACTCTTCTATCGAGCAGTTCTTC

cdr3_length: 13
v_call: TRBV5-6
j_call: TRBJ2-5
clone_size: NA
d_call: NA
cdr3_aa: CASSLRGQETQYF
cdr3_nt: TGTGCCAGCAGCTTGCGGGGGCAAGAGACCCAGTACTTC

cdr3_length: 16
v_call: TRBV9
j_call: TRBJ2-3
clone_size: NA
d_call: TRBD1
cdr3_aa: CASSVEAGGSTDTQYF
cdr3_nt: TGTGCCAGCAGCGTAGAGGCAGGGGGCAGTACAGATACGCAGTATTTT

cdr3_length: 13
v_call: TRBV11-2
j_call: TRBJ2-7
clone_size: NA
d_call: NA
cdr3_aa: CASSPYKGYEQYF
cdr3_nt: TGTGCCAGCAGCCCTTATAAGGGGTACGAGCAGTACTTC

cdr3_length: 12
v_call: TRBV28
j_call: TRBJ1-6
clone_size: NA
d_call: NA
cdr3_aa: CASSLNNSPLHF
cdr3_nt: TGTGCCAGCAGTTTAAATAATTCACCCCTCCACTTT

cdr3_length: 15
v_call: TRBV11-3
j_call: TRBJ2-7
clone_size: NA
d_call: NA
cdr3_aa: CASRLNGVPILWQYF
cdr3_nt: TGTGCCAGCAGACTAAACGGGGTCCCGATTTTGTGGCAGTACTTC

cdr3_length: 16
v_call: TRBV9
j_call: TRBJ2-1
clone_size: NA
d_call: TRBD2
cdr3_aa: CASSVGSSGGLGEQFF
cdr3_nt: TGTGCCAGCAGCGTAGGTTCTAGCGGGGGGTTAGGTGAGCAGTTCTTC

cdr3_length: 13
v_call: TRBV7-6
j_call: TRBJ2-5
clone_size: NA
d_call: NA
cdr3_aa: CASRGILEETQYF
cdr3_nt: TGTGCCAGCAGAGGTATTCTAGAAGAGACCCAGTACTTC

cdr3_length: 14
v_call: TRBV18
j_call: TRBJ1-5
clone_size: once
d_call: TRBD1
cdr3_aa: CASSPRDRNQPQHF
cdr3_nt: TGTGCCAGCTCACCGAGGGACAGAAATCAGCCCCAGCATTTT

cdr3_length: 15
v_call: TRBV7-3
j_call: TRBJ2-1
clone_size: once
d_call: NA
cdr3_aa: CASSAGTGGYNEQFF
cdr3_nt: TGTGCCAGCAGCGCCGGGACTGGAGGCTACAATGAGCAGTTCTTC

cdr3_length: 13
v_call: TRBV27
j_call: TRBJ1-2
clone_size: once
d_call: NA
cdr3_aa: CASSFRGRRGYTF
cdr3_nt: TGTGCCAGCAGTTTCCGGGGGCGACGTGGCTACACCTTC

cdr3_length: 13
v_call: TRBV6-4
j_call: TRBJ2-1
clone_size: NA
d_call: NA
cdr3_aa: CASSGTIYNEQFF
cdr3_nt: TGTGCCAGCAGTGGAACTATTTACAATGAGCAGTTCTTC

cdr3_length: 14
v_call: TRBV15
j_call: TRBJ2-1
clone_size: once
d_call: TRBD1
cdr3_aa: CATRDRGSYNEQFF
cdr3_nt: TGTGCCACCCGGGACAGGGGCTCCTACAATGAGCAGTTCTTC

cdr3_length: 15
v_call: TRBV4-3
j_call: TRBJ2-3
clone_size: NA
d_call: TRBD2
cdr3_aa: CASSQGGLAFDTQYF
cdr3_nt: TGCGCCAGCAGCCAAGGGGGACTAGCATTCGATACGCAGTATTTT

cdr3_length: 14
v_call: TRBV5-1
j_call: TRBJ2-7
clone_size: NA
d_call: TRBD1
cdr3_aa: CASSLSGQGYEQYF
cdr3_nt: TGCGCCAGCAGCCTATCGGGACAGGGCTACGAGCAGTACTTC

cdr3_length: 14
v_call: TRBV4-3
j_call: TRBJ1-4
clone_size: NA
d_call: TRBD1
cdr3_aa: CASSKSTGNEKLFF
cdr3_nt: TGCGCCAGCAGCAAATCGACAGGGAATGAAAAACTGTTTTTT

cdr3_length: 14
v_call: TRBV7-3
j_call: TRBJ2-7
clone_size: once
d_call: TRBD1
cdr3_aa: CASSAGTGSYEQYF
cdr3_nt: TGTGCCAGCAGCGCCGGGACAGGGAGCTACGAGCAGTACTTC

cdr3_length: 15
v_call: TRBV27
j_call: TRBJ2-7
clone_size: NA
d_call: NA
cdr3_aa: CASRIRAGDFYEQYF
cdr3_nt: TGTGCCAGCAGGATTAGGGCAGGAGACTTTTACGAGCAGTACTTC

cdr3_length: 13
v_call: TRBV12-3/TRBV12-4
j_call: TRBJ2-7
clone_size: NA
d_call: NA
cdr3_aa: CASSLENWGEQYF
cdr3_nt: TGTGCCAGCAGTTTGGAAAACTGGGGGGAGCAGTACTTC

cdr3_length: 13
v_call: TRBV7-3
j_call: TRBJ2-1
clone_size: NA
d_call: NA
cdr3_aa: CASSLGTYNEQFF
cdr3_nt: TGTGCCAGCAGCCTTGGGACCTACAATGAGCAGTTCTTC

cdr3_length: 16
v_call: TRBV4-2
j_call: TRBJ2-3
clone_size: NA
d_call: NA
cdr3_aa: CASSQQVLGGTDTQYF
cdr3_nt: TGTGCCAGCAGCCAACAGGTACTAGGGGGCACAGATACGCAGTATTTT

cdr3_length: 12
v_call: TRBV5-5
j_call: TRBJ2-2
clone_size: NA
d_call: NA
cdr3_aa: CASSWGIRELFF
cdr3_nt: TGTGCCAGCAGCTGGGGGATTCGGGAGCTGTTTTTT

cdr3_length: 13
v_call: TRBV20-1
j_call: TRBJ2-5
clone_size: NA
d_call: NA
cdr3_aa: CSASLRIQETQYF
cdr3_nt: TGCAGTGCTAGTTTACGGATACAAGAGACCCAGTACTTC

cdr3_length: 15
v_call: TRBV4-1
j_call: TRBJ1-2
clone_size: NA
d_call: TRBD1
cdr3_aa: CASSQDSRGDYGYTF
cdr3_nt: TGCGCCAGCAGCCAAGATTCCAGGGGGGACTATGGCTACACCTTC

cdr3_length: 14
v_call: TRBV21-1
j_call: TRBJ2-7
clone_size: few
d_call: NA
cdr3_aa: CASSILAEAYEQYF
cdr3_nt: TGTGCCAGCAGCATCCTAGCGGAGGCCTACGAGCAGTACTTC

cdr3_length: 12
v_call: TRBV5-3
j_call: TRBJ1-6
clone_size: once
d_call: NA
cdr3_aa: CARSGGDSPLHF
cdr3_nt: TGTGCCAGAAGCGGGGGGGATTCACCCCTCCACTTT

cdr3_length: 14
v_call: TRBV7-2
j_call: TRBJ2-4
clone_size: NA
d_call: NA
cdr3_aa: CASSLQTDKNIQYF
cdr3_nt: TGTGCCAGCAGCTTACAGACAGATAAAAACATTCAGTACTTC

cdr3_length: 18
v_call: TRBV19
j_call: TRBJ2-3
clone_size: NA
d_call: NA
cdr3_aa: CASSIRLGPRGGTDTQYF
cdr3_nt: TGTGCCAGTAGTATCCGGCTGGGGCCCAGGGGAGGGACAGATACGCAGTATTTT

cdr3_length: 15
v_call: TRBV9
j_call: TRBJ1-5
clone_size: NA
d_call: TRBD1
cdr3_aa: CASSDVDRGDQPQHF
cdr3_nt: TGTGCCAGCAGCGACGTGGACAGGGGAGATCAGCCCCAGCATTTT

cdr3_length: 14
v_call: TRBV19
j_call: TRBJ2-1
clone_size: NA
d_call: NA
cdr3_aa: CASSTSVNYNEQFF
cdr3_nt: TGTGCCAGTAGTACCTCCGTGAACTACAATGAGCAGTTCTTC

cdr3_length: 13
v_call: TRBV27
j_call: TRBJ1-2
clone_size: NA
d_call: TRBD1
cdr3_aa: CASSSDRDYGYTF
cdr3_nt: TGTGCCAGCAGTTCCGACAGGGACTATGGCTACACCTTC

cdr3_length: 11
v_call: TRBV19
j_call: TRBJ1-1
clone_size: NA
d_call: NA
cdr3_aa: CASSPGALSFF
cdr3_nt: TGTGCCAGTAGTCCAGGAGCGCTTAGCTTCTTT

cdr3_length: 15
v_call: TRBV29-1
j_call: TRBJ2-1
clone_size: NA
d_call: TRBD2
cdr3_aa: CSVVVTSGGYNEQFF
cdr3_nt: TGCAGCGTTGTTGTGACTAGCGGGGGGTACAATGAGCAGTTCTTC

cdr3_length: 15
v_call: TRBV7-8
j_call: TRBJ2-7
clone_size: NA
d_call: NA
cdr3_aa: CASSPGRVRSYEQYF
cdr3_nt: TGTGCCAGCAGCCCTGGTCGCGTCAGGAGCTACGAGCAGTACTTC

cdr3_length: 15
v_call: TRBV6-2/TRBV6-3
j_call: TRBJ1-5
clone_size: few
d_call: NA
cdr3_aa: CASSYDLGSGQPQHF
cdr3_nt: TGTGCCAGCAGTTACGATCTAGGGAGCGGTCAGCCCCAGCATTTT

cdr3_length: 14
v_call: TRBV11-2
j_call: TRBJ2-7
clone_size: NA
d_call: TRBD2
cdr3_aa: CASSARGEVDEQYF
cdr3_nt: TGTGCCAGCAGCGCTCGGGGGGAGGTGGACGAGCAGTACTTC

cdr3_length: 15
v_call: TRBV5-6
j_call: TRBJ1-2
clone_size: once
d_call: TRBD1
cdr3_aa: CASSPVQGATYGYTF
cdr3_nt: TGTGCCAGCAGCCCAGTTCAGGGGGCGACGTATGGCTACACCTTC

cdr3_length: 14
v_call: TRBV3-1/TRBV3-2
j_call: TRBJ2-1
clone_size: NA
d_call: NA
cdr3_aa: CASSQGDVANEQFF
cdr3_nt: TGTGCCAGCAGCCAAGGGGACGTTGCAAATGAGCAGTTCTTC

cdr3_length: 15
v_call: TRBV19
j_call: TRBJ2-3
clone_size: NA
d_call: NA
cdr3_aa: CASSSPGHLTDTQYF
cdr3_nt: TGTGCCAGTAGTTCCCCAGGACATCTCACAGATACGCAGTATTTT

cdr3_length: 14
v_call: TRBV7-9
j_call: TRBJ2-7
clone_size: NA
d_call: TRBD2
cdr3_aa: CASATSGGKYEQYF
cdr3_nt: TGTGCCAGCGCTACTAGCGGGGGGAAGTACGAGCAGTACTTC

cdr3_length: 16
v_call: TRBV27
j_call: TRBJ1-1
clone_size: NA
d_call: TRBD1
cdr3_aa: CASSTLGGGAGTEAFF
cdr3_nt: TGTGCCAGCAGTACCCTGGGAGGGGGCGCGGGAACTGAAGCTTTCTTT

cdr3_length: 15
v_call: TRBV7-9
j_call: TRBJ2-2
clone_size: NA
d_call: NA
cdr3_aa: CASSLVAGTTGELFF
cdr3_nt: TGTGCCAGCAGCTTAGTAGCTGGCACCACCGGGGAGCTGTTTTTT

cdr3_length: 11
v_call: TRBV12-3/TRBV12-4
j_call: TRBJ2-1
clone_size: NA
d_call: NA
cdr3_aa: CASRREDEQFF
cdr3_nt: TGTGCCAGCCGCAGGGAGGATGAGCAGTTCTTC

cdr3_length: 19
v_call: TRBV28
j_call: TRBJ2-2
clone_size: NA
d_call: TRBD2
cdr3_aa: CASSLLWAGDGANTGELFF
cdr3_nt: TGTGCCAGCAGTTTGCTCTGGGCGGGGGACGGAGCGAACACCGGGGAGCTGTTTTTT

cdr3_length: 17
v_call: TRBV21-1
j_call: TRBJ2-5
clone_size: few
d_call: NA
cdr3_aa: CASSKVSSGRVVETQYF
cdr3_nt: TGTGCCAGCAGCAAAGTGAGTAGCGGGAGGGTGGTAGAGACCCAGTACTTC